Each of the 11 T cell receptor beta chains below was sequenced from the same sample in a study of neurological immune-mediated disorders. TCRdb recomputed calls from the 5' RACE reads with MiXCR, one row per CDR3 protein. The sample includes 20,000 to 30,000 distinct CDR3 sequences, less than 2.5% of them seen just once. The source material was PBMCs. The receptors were sampled from a woman in her 50s with multiple sclerosis.

The table lists this clonotype with a few counts. CDR3 DNA sequence: TGCGCCAGCAGCCAAGATCGGACAGGGAGTCTCGGATCTAATGAAAAACTGTTTTTT. Translation gives CASSQDRTGSLGSNEKLFF. V and J are TRBV4-3 and TRBJ1-4, with 8 positions matching TRBD1. Germline assignment: CDR1 LGHNA and CDR2 YSLEER. The length of the CDR3 is 19 residues. Trimming removed 0 bases from V and 3 bases from J; junction bases left unmatched: 12.

Only a few counts were recorded for this clonotype. A much larger clone lies a single base off, so this may be a read error. J is TRBJ2-5 and V is TRBV20-1; TRBD1 or TRBD2 may be the D gene (6 bases each). This CDR3 region has 14 residues. Germline assignment: CDR1 DFQATT and CDR2 SNEGSKA (reference sequence). With 4 bases removed from V and 5 bases from J, the gap between germline ends came to 17 bases. Written as DNA, the CDR3 is TGCAGTGCTAACCTGGGAAAGGGGGGCGAGACCCAGTACTTC. The encoded protein is CSANLGKGGETQYF.

This clonotype was seen repeatedly, ten times or more. The V call is TRBV9, the J call TRBJ2-5; D is undetermined. Trimming cost V 2 bases and J 0 bases, with 8 bases left between them. This CDR3 region has 14 residues. CDR1 is SGDLS, CDR2 YYNGEE, per germline. CDR3 region: CASSVGPYQETQYF. CDR3 sequence (DNA): TGTGCCAGCAGCGTTGGACCCTACCAAGAGACCCAGTACTTC.

With respect to this clonotype: Since a much larger clone is just one base distant, this may be a read error. The chain is built from TRBV5-6 and TRBJ1-2; D gene unclear. V lost 4 bases and J lost 4, with 11 bases in between. The CDR3 extends over 13 amino acids. CDR1 and CDR2 from the germline V gene are SGHDT and YYEEEE. The CDR3 region is CASSPGKIYGYTF. CDR3 nucleotide sequence: TGTGCCAGCAGCCCGGGAAAGATCTATGGCTACACCTTC.

This clonotype was detected many times. The J gene is TRBJ2-2, the V gene TRBV29-1; D unclear. CDR1 SQVTM and CDR2 ANQGSEA come from the germline V gene. This CDR3 region has 12 residues. The germline V and J ends were trimmed by 4 bases and 1 base, with 4 bases remaining between them. This chain's CDR3 is CSVVENTGELFF. The CDR3, as DNA: TGCAGCGTTGTCGAGAACACCGGGGAGCTGTTTTTT.

This clonotype has at least ten counts. The chain employs TRBV4-1 and TRBJ1-1, with a weak D call TRBD1 (5 bases). V was shortened by 0 bases and J by 0 bases, with 14 bases between the two germline ends. This CDR3 region has 17 residues. CDR1 is MGHRA and CDR2 is YSYEKL in the germline V gene. Here the CDR3 reads CASSQERQGLMNTEAFF. Here the CDR3 DNA reads TGCGCCAGCAGCCAAGAAAGGCAGGGATTAATGAACACTGAAGCTTTCTTT.

This clonotype was seen many times. V and J are TRBV7-9 and TRBJ1-2; possible D gene TRBD1, 5 bases. Trimming stripped 2 bases from V and 8 bases from J, with 15 bases between. Germline CDR1 reads SEHNR; CDR2 reads FQNEAQ (reference sequence). This CDR3 region has 14 residues. The CDR3 DNA reads as TGTGCCAGCAGCTTAATACTCCGACAGCTCGGCTACACCTTC. This encodes CASSLILRQLGYTF.

For this clonotype: A single base separates this from a much larger clone, so it may be a read error. The chain combines TRBV20-1 with TRBJ1-1; a weak D match, TRBD1 (6 bases). This CDR3 has 11 amino acids. Per germline, CDR1 DFQATT and CDR2 SNEGSKA (reference sequence). CDR3 sequence: CSAHRDTETFF. CDR3 in DNA: TGCAGCGCCCACAGGGACACTGAAACTTTCTTT.

There are many counts of this clonotype. One junction end does not reproduce the germline sequence, and a read error may be involved. This rearrangement joins TRBV7-7 to TRBJ2-1; 7 bases are a match to TRBD1. Looked up from germline, CDR1 is SSHAT and CDR2 is FNYEAQ (reference sequence). The CDR3 is made up of 14 amino acids. The CDR3 sequence is CASSLGGLIGEQFF. The DNA for the CDR3 is TGTGCTAGCAGCTTAGGGGGCCTAATTGGTGAGCAGTTCTTC.

There are many counts of this clonotype. The V gene is TRBV7-6, the J gene TRBJ2-2; tentative D call: TRBD1 (5 bases). The V gene lost 3 bases and the J gene lost 1 base, with 12 bases spanning the gap. This CDR3 contains 16 residues. Germline V CDR1 and CDR2: SGHVS, FNYEAQ. The chain's CDR3 is CASSLDTSGNTGELFF. CDR3 nucleotides: TGTGCCAGCAGCTTGGACACGTCCGGGAACACCGGGGAGCTGTTTTTT.

The table lists this clonotype with many counts. The gene calls are TRBV5-6 and TRBJ2-7, with D perhaps being TRBD1 or TRBD2 (6 bases each). CDR1 SGHDT and CDR2 YYEEEE come from the germline V gene. The CDR3 is made up of 15 amino acids. V lost 4 bases and J 7 bases, leaving 21 bases between the germline ends. The CDR3 sequence is CASSLGTGAGGEQYF. In nucleotides, the CDR3 is TGTGCCAGCAGCCTCGGCACGGGGGCCGGTGGGGAGCAGTACTTC.